This T cell receptor (beta chain) was sequenced during a study of CD8+CD57+ T cells in acquired aplastic anemia. Profiling that covered TCR beta VDJ and CDR3 relied on genomic DNA as its template. TCRdb used MiXCR to reprocess the reads, holding one entry per CDR3 protein. The table has 200,000 or so distinct CDR3 sequences, 65% seen once; the top ten hold around 58%. Flow cytometry had shown expanded CD8+CD57+ cells in the patients chosen for sequencing. Patients had not yet gotten any therapy when their blood was taken for sampling. Trimming removed 0 bases from V and 0 bases from J, with 10 bases in between. CDR3 length equals 15 residues. The germline gives CDR1 SGDLS, CDR2 YYNGEE.

The chain has TRBV9 and TRBJ2-7, with D maybe TRBD1 (5 bases). The TCR sequence derives from a human donor with aplastic anemia. Sequencing input: sorted CD4+, CD8+, or CD8+CD57+ T cells (not recorded which) from PBMCs. The CDR3 is CASSVGPDSSYEQYF. The CDR3 coding sequence is TGTGCCAGCAGCGTAGGCCCAGACAGCTCCTACGAGCAGTACTTC. Combining the CDR3 with reference TRBV9 and TRBJ2-7 gives the whole variable domain DSGVTQTPKHLITATGQRVTLRCSPRSGDLSVYWYQQSLDQGLQFLIQYYNGEERAKGNILERFSAQQFPDLHSELNLSSLELGDSALYFCASSVGPDSSYEQYFGPGTRLTVT.